The 23 T cell receptor beta chains below were found in one sample sequenced in a study of shared clonotypes between healthy human individuals. The repertoire was sequenced with immunoSEQ multiplex PCR; TCRdb's copy has only in-frame clones and lacks some. The sample consists of more than 2 million clones, 80% to 95% of them appearing once. Naivety among CD8 cells was defined by CD45RO negativity and positive CCR7 selection, thereby excluding terminally differentiated effector memory CD45RA+ cells. Specimen: naive CD8+ T cells from PBMCs. The receptors stem from a man aged 18 to 30 in good health. Some clones in this sample may be carry-over from other donors' samples.

The chain is built from TRBV4-1 and TRBJ2-7; D is unclear. Trimming cost V 0 bases and J 1 base, with 13 bases left between them. CDR3 length equals 16 residues. Germline V gives CDR1 MGHRA, CDR2 YSYEKL. The chain's CDR3 is CASSQDSRSRSYEQYF. CDR3 in DNA: TGCGCCAGCAGCCAAGATTCCCGGAGCCGGTCCTACGAGCAGTACTTC.

The J gene is TRBJ2-3, the V gene TRBV6-5; D is undetermined. Between the trimmed V and J ends, which lost 0 bases and 6 bases, there was a span of 7 bases. Germline V CDR1 and CDR2: MNHEY, SVGAGI. The CDR3 consists of 13 residues. CDR3 region: CASSYSSWDTQYF. The DNA for the CDR3 is TGTGCCAGCAGTTACTCCTCGTGGGATACGCAGTATTTT.

The chain joins TRBV6-4 to TRBJ2-6, with a possible D match to TRBD1 (6 bases). V lost 3 bases, J lost 2 bases, and 11 bases lay in between. This CDR3 contains 16 residues. CDR1 is MRHNA, CDR2 SNTAGT, per germline. CDR3 amino acids: CASSEKTGPGANVLTF. The DNA for the CDR3 is TGTGCCAGCAGTGAAAAGACAGGTCCTGGGGCCAACGTCCTGACTTTC.

A remark on this clone: The identical CDR3 is also encoded by other nucleotide sequences in the sample. The J gene is TRBJ1-3, the V gene TRBV9, with no clear D. The V gene lost 3 bases and the J gene lost 3 bases, with 10 bases spanning the gap. Germline loops: CDR1 SGDLS, CDR2 YYNGEE. CDR3 length: 14 amino acids. The CDR3 sequence: CASSEAVSGNTIYF. The CDR3 bases are TGTGCCAGCAGCGAAGCAGTTAGTGGAAACACCATATATTTT.

V is TRBV6-5 and J is TRBJ2-1, with TRBD2 matching over 9 bases. The ends lost 4 bases at V and 5 bases at J; junction bases unmatched: 9. In germline, CDR1 is MNHEY, CDR2 SVGAGI. The CDR3 loop spans 16 amino acids. As DNA, the CDR3 is TGTGCCAGCAGTTCCCTTAGCGGGAGTATACACAATGAGCAGTTCTTC. Its translation: CASSSLSGSIHNEQFF.

This clone was found once. The chain joins TRBV6-6 to TRBJ1-5; D is ambiguous. The germline gives CDR1 MNHNY, CDR2 SVGAGI (reference sequence). Trimming removed 2 bases from V and 3 bases from J, with 8 bases in between. CDR3 length: 14 amino acids. The DNA for the CDR3 is TGTGCCAGCAGTTACAAAGGTTTCAATCAGCCCCAGCATTTT. The encoded protein is CASSYKGFNQPQHF.

V usage is TRBV2 and J usage is TRBJ2-1; the match to TRBD2 covers 8 bases. V lost 4 bases and J lost 10; bases outside the gene matches: 12. This CDR3 is built from 15 residues. Germline V gene lookup returns CDR1 SNHLY and CDR2 FYNNEI. In DNA form, the CDR3 reads TGTGCCAGCAGTGGAAGGATACTAGCGGACCTCGAGCAGTTCTTC. As protein: CASSGRILADLEQFF.

V and J are TRBV28 and TRBJ2-3; tentatively, D is TRBD2 (5 bases). The ends were cut back, 3 bases at V and 5 bases at J, with 12 bases in the middle. The germline CDR1 and CDR2 sequences are MDHEN and SYDVKM. CDR3 length: 14 amino acids. The CDR3 protein is CASSFSSGLDTQYF. CDR3 nucleotides: TGTGCCAGCAGTTTCTCATCGGGGTTAGATACGCAGTATTTT.

The chain's CDR3 is CASSSTSGRAYEQYF. DNA of the CDR3: TGTGCCAGCAGCTCGACTAGCGGGAGGGCCTACGAGCAGTACTTC. The V and J genes are TRBV5-4 and TRBJ2-7; 14 bases are shared with TRBD2. The CDR3 has 15 residues. J was trimmed by 2 bases and V by 3 bases; bases with no gene match: 1. CDR1 and CDR2 (germline): SGHNT, YYREEE (reference sequence).

This chain links TRBV11-2 with TRBJ2-2; D not resolved. Trimming stripped 1 base from V and 4 bases from J, with 13 bases between. From germline, CDR1 is SGHAT and CDR2 FQNNGV. The CDR3 has 16 amino acids. CDR3 region: CASSLGILPPTGELFF. CDR3 bases: TGTGCCAGCAGCTTAGGGATACTCCCTCCCACCGGGGAGCTGTTTTTT.

The J gene is TRBJ2-2, the V gene TRBV7-3; the D call may be TRBD1 or TRBD2 (5 bases each). The length of the CDR3 is 17 residues. Germline V gives CDR1 SGHTA, CDR2 FQGTGA. Trimming stripped 5 bases from V and 5 bases from J, with 21 bases between. The CDR3 sequence: CASSPTKGEPGTGELFF. The CDR3 DNA reads TGTGCCAGCAGCCCGACTAAAGGGGAGCCGGGGACCGGGGAGCTGTTTTTT.

The V gene is TRBV7-2, the J gene TRBJ2-7, with 12 bases lining up with TRBD2. Germline values: CDR1 SGHTA, CDR2 FQGNSA. V shed 3 bases and J 4 bases; nucleotides not matched to a gene: 7. The CDR3 covers 16 residues. The CDR3 here is CASSLGPGLAGYEQYF. The CDR3 DNA follows: TGTGCCAGCAGCTTGGGGCCGGGACTAGCGGGTTACGAGCAGTACTTC.

The chain joins TRBV19 to TRBJ1-1, with 7 bases that match TRBD1. V trimming: 4 bases; J trimming: 3 bases; junction bases outside the gene matches: 2. The CDR3 covers 13 residues. In germline, CDR1 is LNHDA, CDR2 SQIVND (reference sequence). This CDR3 reads CASSRTGDTEAFF. CDR3 sequence (DNA): TGTGCCAGTAGTAGAACAGGGGACACTGAAGCTTTCTTT.

This rearrangement joins TRBV27 to TRBJ2-6, with TRBD2 as a possible D gene (7 bases). The germline V gene has CDR1 MNHEY and CDR2 SMNVEV (reference sequence). The CDR3 totals 18 residues. V dropped 0 bases and J dropped 4 bases, with 16 bases sitting between them. The CDR3 sequence: CASSLSAGAGSGANVLTF. Here the CDR3 DNA reads TGTGCCAGCAGTTTATCGGCGGGGGCTGGATCCGGGGCCAACGTCCTGACTTTC. Drawing the rest from reference TRBV27 and TRBJ2-6, the complete variable domain is EAQVTQNPRYLITVTGKKLTVTCSQNMNHEYMSWYRQDPGLGLRQIYYSMNVEVTDKGDVPEGYKVSRKEKRNFPLILESPSPNQTSLYFCASSLSAGAGSGANVLTFGAGSRLTVL.

This clone was recorded once. The sample holds other DNA sequences that translate to the same CDR3. This chain links TRBV19 with TRBJ2-7; 7 nucleotides align to TRBD2. V was pared by 6 bases and J by 2 bases, with 4 bases of the junction left unmatched. The CDR3 runs to 13 residues. Germline CDR1 LNHDA, CDR2 SQIVND (reference sequence). CDR3 DNA: TGTGCCAGTAGGGCTAGCGGAGCCTACGAGCAGTACTTC. It codes for CASRASGAYEQYF.

The chain couples TRBV19 to TRBJ2-5; no clear D gene. Deletions cut 6 bases from V and 4 bases from J, with 18 bases between. CDR3 size: 15 residues. In germline, CDR1 is LNHDA, CDR2 SQIVND (reference sequence). DNA for the CDR3: TGTGCCAGTAGCAACCACCCCGGCGGAATAGAGACCCAGTACTTC. Amino acid sequence: CASSNHPGGIETQYF. Full variable domain (outside the CDR3, taken from reference TRBV19 and TRBJ2-5): DGGITQSPKYLFRKEGQNVTLSCEQNLNHDAMYWYRQDPGQGLRLIYYSQIVNDFQKGDIAEGYSVSREKKESFPLTVTSAQKNPTAFYLCASSNHPGGIETQYFGPGTRLLVL.

CDR3 region: CASSSRWEGGSYNEQFF. Here the CDR3 DNA reads TGTGCCAGCAGCTCCAGATGGGAGGGCGGCTCCTACAATGAGCAGTTCTTC. This chain connects TRBV11-3 to TRBJ2-1; 7 bases align to TRBD2. The germline gives CDR1 SGHNT, CDR2 YENEEA. V lost 4 bases and J lost 0; bases outside the gene matches: 9. This CDR3 contains 17 residues.

The gene calls are TRBV5-1 and TRBJ2-3; TRBD2 aligns across 12 bases. Germline V gives CDR1 SGHRS, CDR2 YFSETQ. V trimming: 4 bases; J trimming: 2 bases; junction bases outside the gene matches: 5. The CDR3 loop spans 16 amino acids. Here the CDR3 reads CASSTGLAGLTDTQYF. The CDR3 DNA sequence: TGCGCCAGCAGCACGGGACTAGCGGGCCTCACAGATACGCAGTATTTT.

The chain employs TRBV27 and TRBJ1-4; tentative D call: TRBD1 (6 bases). In germline, CDR1 is MNHEY, CDR2 SMNVEV (reference sequence). The CDR3 consists of 15 residues. V shed 1 base and J shed 4 bases, with 10 bases lying between them. This chain's CDR3 is CASSLWYRDNEKLFF. Written as DNA, the CDR3 is TGTGCCAGCAGTTTATGGTACAGGGATAATGAAAAACTGTTTTTT. The whole variable domain, remainder taken from reference TRBV27 and TRBJ1-4, is EAQVTQNPRYLITVTGKKLTVTCSQNMNHEYMSWYRQDPGLGLRQIYYSMNVEVTDKGDVPEGYKVSRKEKRNFPLILESPSPNQTSLYFCASSLWYRDNEKLFFGSGTQLSVL.

In nucleotides, the CDR3 is TGCGCCAGCAGCTTGGCAGAGACTACTTGGGATGAGCAGTTCTTC. Translation gives CASSLAETTWDEQFF. V is TRBV5-1 and J is TRBJ2-1; D may be TRBD2 (5 bases). Trimming left V 0 bases short and J 8 bases short, with 15 bases between. This CDR3 comprises 15 residues. The V gene's germline CDR1 is SGHRS and CDR2 YFSETQ.

This chain links TRBV14 with TRBJ1-3; no clear D gene. The CDR3 contains 15 residues. Trimming pared 3 bases from V and 0 bases from J, leaving 9 bases between. Germline V gives CDR1 SGHDN, CDR2 FVKESK. The DNA for the CDR3 is TGTGCCAGCAGCCAGGGCCGTTTCTCTGGAAACACCATATATTTT. Translation: CASSQGRFSGNTIYF.

This chain connects TRBV6-1 to TRBJ2-7; D is uncertain. The CDR3 covers 12 residues. Germline V gene data show CDR1 as MNHNS and CDR2 as SASEGT. Trimming removed 5 bases from V and 2 bases from J, with 7 bases in between. The CDR3 loop is CASSPRTYEQYF. CDR3 nucleotides: TGTGCCAGCAGTCCACGGACCTACGAGCAGTACTTC.

The V call is TRBV5-4, the J call TRBJ2-7; D gene unclear. V was clipped by 2 bases and J by 0 bases, with 12 bases between them. The CDR3 is made up of 15 amino acids. CDR1 is SGHNT and CDR2 is YYREEE in the germline V gene (reference sequence). The CDR3 DNA follows: TGTGCCAGCAGCTTCGGAGACCTAAGCTCCTACGAGCAGTACTTC. This codes for CASSFGDLSSYEQYF.